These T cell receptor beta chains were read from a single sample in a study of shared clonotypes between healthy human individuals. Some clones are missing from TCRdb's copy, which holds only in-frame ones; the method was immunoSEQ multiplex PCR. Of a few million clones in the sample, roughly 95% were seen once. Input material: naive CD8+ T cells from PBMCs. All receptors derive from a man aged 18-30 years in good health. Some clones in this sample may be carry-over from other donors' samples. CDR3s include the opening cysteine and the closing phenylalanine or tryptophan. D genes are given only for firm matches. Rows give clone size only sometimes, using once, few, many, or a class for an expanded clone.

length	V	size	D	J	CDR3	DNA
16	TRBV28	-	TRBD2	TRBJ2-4	CASSLLGGREENIQYF	TGTGCCAGCAGTTTACTGGGCGGGAGGGAGGAAAACATTCAGTACTTC
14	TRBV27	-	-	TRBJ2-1	CASSSRAVWDEQFF	TGTGCCAGCAGTTCCAGAGCGGTATGGGATGAGCAGTTCTTC
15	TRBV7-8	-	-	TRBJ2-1	CASSQALVRLNEQFF	TGTGCCAGCAGCCAGGCCCTAGTCCGGCTCAATGAGCAGTTCTTC
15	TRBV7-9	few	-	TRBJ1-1	CASSSQRTSNTEAFF	TGTGCCAGCAGCTCCCAGAGGACGTCCAACACTGAAGCTTTCTTT
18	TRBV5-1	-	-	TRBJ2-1	CASSSDLVAGRSYNEQFF	TGCGCCAGCAGCTCAGATCTCGTCGCAGGGAGGTCCTACAATGAGCAGTTCTTC
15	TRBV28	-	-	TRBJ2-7	CASSLPDIISYEQYF	TGTGCCAGCAGTCTCCCGGACATCATATCCTACGAGCAGTACTTC
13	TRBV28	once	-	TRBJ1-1	CAGKRTVIAQAFF	TGTGCCGGAAAACGGACAGTTATAGCTCAAGCTTTCTTT
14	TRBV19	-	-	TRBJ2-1	CASSSLQTYNEQFF	TGTGCCAGTAGTAGCCTGCAGACCTACAATGAGCAGTTCTTC
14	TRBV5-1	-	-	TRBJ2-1	CASSGTGFYNEQFF	TGCGCCAGCAGCGGAACAGGGTTCTACAATGAGCAGTTCTTC
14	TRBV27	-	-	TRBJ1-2	CASSLQGGGYGYTF	TGTGCCAGCAGTTTACAGGGTGGTGGCTATGGCTACACCTTC
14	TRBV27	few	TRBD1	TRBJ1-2	CASGHRGLGEGYTF	TGTGCCAGCGGTCACAGGGGGCTCGGAGAAGGCTACACCTTC
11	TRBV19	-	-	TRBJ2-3	CASSITDTQYF	TGTGCCAGTAGTATAACCGATACGCAGTATTTT
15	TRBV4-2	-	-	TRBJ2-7	CASSQARQSTYEQYF	TGTGCCAGCAGCCAAGCCCGGCAGTCCACCTACGAGCAGTACTTC
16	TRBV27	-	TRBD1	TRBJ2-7	CASSLSQGAVSYEQYF	TGTGCCAGCAGTTTATCCCAGGGGGCCGTATCCTACGAGCAGTACTTC
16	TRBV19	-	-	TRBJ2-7	CASSGIRQSALYEQYF	TGTGCCAGTAGTGGCATTCGACAGTCCGCGCTGTACGAGCAGTACTTC
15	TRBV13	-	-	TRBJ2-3	CASSPAPARPDTQYF	TGTGCCAGCAGCCCCGCCCCGGCTCGGCCTGATACGCAGTATTTT
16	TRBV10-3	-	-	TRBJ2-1	CAISESPGAGNNEQFF	TGTGCCATCAGTGAGAGTCCCGGGGCAGGGAACAATGAGCAGTTCTTC
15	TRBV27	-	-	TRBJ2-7	CASSLGRIGPREQYF	TGTGCCAGCAGTTTAGGTAGGATAGGCCCTCGGGAGCAGTACTTC